The sequence of this T cell receptor beta chain was determined in a study of neurological immune-mediated disorders. Time point defined: longitudinal time-point 3. This clonotype has a count of ten or more. Its antigen is not known. TCRdb recomputed calls from the 5' RACE reads with MiXCR, one row per CDR3 protein. The sample yields about 45,000 distinct CDR3 sequences, about 14% seen once. Study-level results: The most TCR clonal expansion was seen in HTLV-1-associated myelopathy, and the least was seen in multiple sclerosis, which fell below healthy controls.

V was clipped by 1 base and J by 6 bases, with 9 bases between them. CDR1 is SEHNR, CDR2 FQNEAQ, per germline (reference sequence). The CDR3 is made up of 14 amino acids. The sequencing input was PBMCs. V usage is TRBV7-9 and J usage is TRBJ2-2; TRBD2 might be the D (5 bases). This receptor was identified in a man aged 25-45 years in good health. The CDR3 DNA is TGTGCCAGCAGCTTAGGGGGAGACGCCGGGGAGCTGTTTTTT. It yields the protein CASSLGGDAGELFF.